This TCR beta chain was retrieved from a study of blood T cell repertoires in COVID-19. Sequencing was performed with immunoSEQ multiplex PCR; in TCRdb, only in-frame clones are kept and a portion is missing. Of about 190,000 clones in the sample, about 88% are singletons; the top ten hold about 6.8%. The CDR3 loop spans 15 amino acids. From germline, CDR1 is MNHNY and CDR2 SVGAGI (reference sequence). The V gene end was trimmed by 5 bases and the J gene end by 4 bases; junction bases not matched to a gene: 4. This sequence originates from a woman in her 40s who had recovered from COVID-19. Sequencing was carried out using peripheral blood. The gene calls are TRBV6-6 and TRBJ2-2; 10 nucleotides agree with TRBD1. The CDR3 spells CASSRQGARTGELFF. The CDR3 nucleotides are TGTGCCAGCAGTAGACAGGGGGCACGCACCGGGGAGCTGTTTTTT.